The clone carrying this TCR beta chain was counted a few times. The target antigen is unknown. This entry belongs to a study of cytomegalovirus exposure and HLA in healthy donors. At the level of the study: An early release of data contained approximately 80 million unique TCRs, which came from HLA-typed donors. General study points: A previous analysis found most TCR beta V segments productive roughly 87% or roughly 30% of the time. In the analysis, some V segments, TRBV6-2 and TRBV6-3 included, were excluded as indistinguishable.

The V end lost 5 bases, the J end lost 4 bases, and 23 bases lay between the germline ends. This CDR3 comprises 17 residues. The germline V gene has CDR1 SGHAT and CDR2 FQNNGV. Healthy bone marrow donors made up the donor group. With 60 Vbeta and 13 Jbeta primers, the PCR was carried out. Assay used: immunoSEQ multiplex PCR; TCRdb lists only in-frame clones, some missing. The sample lists 150,000 to 200,000 clones; more than 80% were seen once. Sequencing input: PBMCs. This clonotype was sampled from a woman aged 18-29 years in good health and CMV-seropositive. The rearrangement uses TRBV11-2 and TRBJ1-2, with D perhaps TRBD1 (6 bases). This chain's CDR3 is CASSRDLTGPYPYGYTF. The CDR3 coding sequence is TGTGCCAGCAGCCGAGACTTGACAGGTCCCTACCCCTATGGCTACACCTTC.